Each of the 12 T cell receptor beta chains below was sequenced from the same sample in a study of T cell repertoires and HLA-DP antigens. These receptors' targets are unknown. The assay was immunoSEQ multiplex PCR, and TCRdb's table has in-frame clones only and misses some. Seen here are approximately 73,000 clones, roughly 75% observed once, and the top ten hold 1.6%. Sample: CD4+ T cells from PBMCs. Receptors were obtained from a man aged 55 to 69 in good health and CMV-seronegative.

V is TRBV30 and J is TRBJ2-2; 11 bases match TRBD1. The CDR3 extends over 13 amino acids. Looked up from germline, CDR1 is GTSNPN and CDR2 is SVGIG (reference sequence). The junction had 2 bases not matched to a gene; V was cut back by 5 bases and J by 6 bases. CDR3 nucleotide sequence: TGTGCCTGGTCGGGACAGGGGGCCGGGGAGCTGTTTTTT. This sequence encodes CAWSGQGAGELFF.

J is TRBJ2-1 and V is TRBV18, with 16 bases lining up with TRBD2. There are 15 residues in the CDR3. Germline CDR1 KGHSH, CDR2 LQKENI. V trimming: 3 bases; J trimming: 9 bases; junction bases outside the gene matches: 2. The CDR3 DNA reads TGTGCCAGCTCACCCGGGACTAGCGGGAGGGGTGAGCAGTTCTTC. It yields the protein CASSPGTSGRGEQFF. Full variable domain (remainder filled in from reference TRBV18 and TRBJ2-1): NAGVMQNPRHLVRRRGQEARLRCSPMKGHSHVYWYRQLPEEGLKFMVYLQKENIIDESGMPKERFSAEFPKEGPSILRIQQVVRGDSAAYFCASSPGTSGRGEQFFGPGTRLTVL.

This chain uses TRBV7-2 with TRBJ2-6; tentative D call: TRBD1 (5 bases). V was pared by 3 bases and J by 2 bases, with 17 bases between. The CDR3 extends over 18 amino acids. Looked up from germline, CDR1 is SGHTA and CDR2 is FQGNSA. In DNA form, the CDR3 reads TGTGCCAGCAGCTTCAGAGCAGGGTCTGGGGCTGGGGCCAACGTCCTGACTTTC. This sequence encodes CASSFRAGSGAGANVLTF.

The chain couples TRBV19 to TRBJ1-1; no clear D gene. This CDR3 has 13 amino acids. Trimming cost V 1 base and J 4 bases, with 7 bases left between them. CDR1 and CDR2 from the germline V gene are LNHDA and SQIVND (reference sequence). The CDR3 DNA is TGTGCCAGTAGTATAGGGGTGGGCACTGAAGCTTTCTTT. As protein: CASSIGVGTEAFF.

There are a few counts of this clone. The V and J genes are TRBV19 and TRBJ1-6; no reliable D call. Germline values: CDR1 LNHDA, CDR2 SQIVND (reference sequence). The germline V and J ends were trimmed by 3 bases and 5 bases, with 8 bases remaining between them. CDR3 size: 14 residues. The CDR3 protein is CASSIGLNNSPLHF. For the CDR3, the DNA is TGTGCCAGTAGTATCGGTCTTAATAATTCACCCCTCCACTTT.

This clone appeared once. The chain combines TRBV7-9 with TRBJ1-3; D is perhaps TRBD1 (5 bases). Germline CDR1 is SEHNR and CDR2 is FQNEAQ (reference sequence). The V end was cut by 5 bases, the J end by 2 bases, with 13 bases between. The CDR3 is made up of 15 amino acids. CDR3 DNA: TGTGCCAGCAGCCCCCGCAGGGAAGCTGGAAACACCATATATTTT. Translated: CASSPRREAGNTIYF.

On this clone: This sample includes further DNA sequences coding for the same CDR3. The chain is built from TRBV5-1 and TRBJ2-5, with 9 bases matching TRBD1. The CDR3 extends over 14 amino acids. J gave up 2 bases and V 4 bases, and 3 bases lay outside the gene matches. The germline gives CDR1 SGHRS, CDR2 YFSETQ. CDR3 DNA: TGCGCCAGCAGCCTGGGACAGGGACAAGAGACCCAGTACTTC. Translated: CASSLGQGQETQYF.

This clone is a singleton in its sample. Distinct nucleotide sequences in the sample also encode this CDR3. The gene calls are TRBV5-4 and TRBJ2-5, with 15 positions matching TRBD2. V shed 3 bases and J 5 bases; nucleotides not matched to a gene: 2. The CDR3 runs 15 residues. Germline V gene sequence: CDR1 SGHNT, CDR2 YYREEE (reference sequence). DNA of the CDR3: TGTGCCAGCAGCTCGGGACTAGCGGGAGGTGAGACCCAGTACTTC. Protein sequence: CASSSGLAGGETQYF.

This chain uses TRBV5-8 with TRBJ1-2; 8 nucleotides agree with TRBD1. The V gene's germline CDR1 is SGHTS and CDR2 YDEGEE. V shed 7 bases and J 3 bases; nucleotides not matched to a gene: 5. This CDR3 region has 13 residues. The chain's CDR3 is CASWGQADYGYTF. CDR3 coding DNA: TGTGCCAGCTGGGGACAGGCGGACTATGGCTACACCTTC.

Comments on this clone: Its ends do not fully match the called genes, so a read error is possible. CDR3 region: CASQSSRGSTDTQYF. DNA of the CDR3: TGTGCCAGTCAGTCCTCGCGGGGAAGCACCGATACGCAGTATTTT. V gene TRBV7-2 combines with J gene TRBJ2-3; D might be TRBD2 (6 bases). CDR3 length equals 15 residues. Germline V gene sequence: CDR1 SGHTA, CDR2 FQGNSA.

This chain joins TRBV7-2 and TRBJ2-2; TRBD2 agrees at 11 bases. There are 15 residues in the CDR3. Germline V gene sequence: CDR1 SGHTA, CDR2 FQGNSA. Trimming took 5 bases from V and 6 from J; bases not matched to a gene: 5. The CDR3, as DNA: TGTGCCAGCAGCGAACTAGCGGGGGCGTCCGGGGAGCTGTTTTTT. Protein product: CASSELAGASGELFF.

J is TRBJ2-5 and V is TRBV5-1, with no clear D. The DNA matches TRBJ2-7 better at its end, which makes the J call doubtful. Germline V lookup: CDR1 SGHRS, CDR2 YFSETQ. The CDR3 has 13 residues. CDR3 residues: CASRPQSSYEQYF. DNA for the CDR3: TGCGCCAGTCGACCGCAGAGCTCCTACGAGCAGTACTTC.